This TCR beta chain emerged from a study of CD8 T cells in ankylosing spondylitis. Findings and caveats of the study: What appeared characteristic of ankylosing spondylitis blood was a TCR beta motif of eight highly homologous variants.

TCRdb fed the 5' RACE reads into MiXCR, producing one record per CDR3 protein. The sample has fewer than 750,000 distinct CDR3 sequences; around 19% are singletons. V was clipped by 6 bases and J by 5 bases, with 7 bases between them. In germline, CDR1 is DFQATT, CDR2 SNEGSKA (reference sequence). This CDR3 comprises 10 residues. This clonotype was counted only a few times. Its antigen is currently unknown. This TCR was recovered from a male donor with ankylosing spondylitis. Sequencing was performed on blood, either unsorted or a sorted T cell fraction (not recorded which). This chain links TRBV20-1 with TRBJ2-5; no clear D. The CDR3, as DNA: TGCAGTGCCAGGTCGGAGACCCAGTACTTC. Its translation: CSARSETQYF.